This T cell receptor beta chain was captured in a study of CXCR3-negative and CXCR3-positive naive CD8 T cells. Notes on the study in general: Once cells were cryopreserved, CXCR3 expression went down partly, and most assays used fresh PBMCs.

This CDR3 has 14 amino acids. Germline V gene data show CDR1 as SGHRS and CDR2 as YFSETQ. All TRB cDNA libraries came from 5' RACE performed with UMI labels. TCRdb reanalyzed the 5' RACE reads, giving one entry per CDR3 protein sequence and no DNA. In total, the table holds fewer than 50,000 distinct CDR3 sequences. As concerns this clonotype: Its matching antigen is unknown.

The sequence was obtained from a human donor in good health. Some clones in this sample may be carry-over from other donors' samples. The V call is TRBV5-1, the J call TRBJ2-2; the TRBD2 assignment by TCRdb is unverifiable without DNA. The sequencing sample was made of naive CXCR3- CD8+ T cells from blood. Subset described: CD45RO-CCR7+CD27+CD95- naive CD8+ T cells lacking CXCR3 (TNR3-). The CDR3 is CASGSASGAGELFF.